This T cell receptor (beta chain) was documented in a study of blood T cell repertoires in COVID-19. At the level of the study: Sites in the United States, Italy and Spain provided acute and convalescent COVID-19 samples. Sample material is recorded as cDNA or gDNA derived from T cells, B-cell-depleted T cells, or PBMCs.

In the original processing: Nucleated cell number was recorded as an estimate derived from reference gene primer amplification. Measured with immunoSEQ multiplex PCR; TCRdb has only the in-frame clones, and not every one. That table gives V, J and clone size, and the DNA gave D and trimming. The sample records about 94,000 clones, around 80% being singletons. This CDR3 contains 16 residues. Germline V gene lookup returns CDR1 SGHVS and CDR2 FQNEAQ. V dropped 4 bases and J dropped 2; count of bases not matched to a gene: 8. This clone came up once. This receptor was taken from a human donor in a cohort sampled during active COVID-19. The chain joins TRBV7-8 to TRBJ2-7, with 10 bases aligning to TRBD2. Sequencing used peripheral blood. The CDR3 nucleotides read TGTGCCAGCAGCTACACCAGGACTAGCGGAACCTACGAGCAGTACTTC. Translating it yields CASSYTRTSGTYEQYF.